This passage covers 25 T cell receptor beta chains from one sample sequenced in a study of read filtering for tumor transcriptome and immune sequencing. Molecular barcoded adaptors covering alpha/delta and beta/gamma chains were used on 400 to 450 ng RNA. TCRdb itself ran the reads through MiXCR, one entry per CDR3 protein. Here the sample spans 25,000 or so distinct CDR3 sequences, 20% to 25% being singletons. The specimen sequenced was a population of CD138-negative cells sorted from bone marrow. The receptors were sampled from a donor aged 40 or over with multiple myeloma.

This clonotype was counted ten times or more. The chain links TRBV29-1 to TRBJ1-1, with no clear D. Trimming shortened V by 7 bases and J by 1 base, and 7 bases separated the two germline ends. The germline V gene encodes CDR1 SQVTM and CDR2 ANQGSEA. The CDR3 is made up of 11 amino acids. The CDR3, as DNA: TGCAGCGATAGTGAGAACACTGAAGCTTTCTTT. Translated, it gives CSDSENTEAFF. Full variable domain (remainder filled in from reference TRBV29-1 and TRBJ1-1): SAVISQKPSRDICQRGTSLTIQCQVDSQVTMMFWYRQQPGQSLTLIATANQGSEATYESGFVIDKFPISRPNLTFSTLTVSNMSPEDSSIYLCSDSENTEAFFGQGTRLTVV.

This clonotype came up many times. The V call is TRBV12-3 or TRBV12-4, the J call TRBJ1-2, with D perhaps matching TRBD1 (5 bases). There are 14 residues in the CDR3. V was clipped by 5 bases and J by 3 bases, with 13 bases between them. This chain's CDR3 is CASSPGQGDYGYTF. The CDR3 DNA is TGTGCCAGCAGTCCGGGGCAGGGAGACTATGGCTACACCTTC.

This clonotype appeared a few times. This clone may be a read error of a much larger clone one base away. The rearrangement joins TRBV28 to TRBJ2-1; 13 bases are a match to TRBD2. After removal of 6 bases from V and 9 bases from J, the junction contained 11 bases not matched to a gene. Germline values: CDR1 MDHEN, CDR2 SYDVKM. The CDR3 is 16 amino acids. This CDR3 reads CASSPTGLAGDSEQFF. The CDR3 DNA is TGTGCCAGCAGCCCTACCGGACTAGCGGGAGACAGTGAGCAGTTCTTC.

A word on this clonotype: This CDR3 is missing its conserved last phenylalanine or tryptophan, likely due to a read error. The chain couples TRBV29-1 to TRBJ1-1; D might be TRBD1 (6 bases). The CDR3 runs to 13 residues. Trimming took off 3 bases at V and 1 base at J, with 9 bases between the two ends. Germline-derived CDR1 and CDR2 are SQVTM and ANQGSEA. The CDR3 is CSVERGANTEAFL. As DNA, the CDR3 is TGCAGCGTTGAGAGGGGGGCGAACACTGAAGCTTTCCTT.

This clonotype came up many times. In nucleotides, the CDR3 is TGTGCCAGCAGCTTAGGAGGGGGCGCGTACAATGAGCAGTTCTTC. Translated: CASSLGGGAYNEQFF. V and J are TRBV7-9 and TRBJ2-1; 7 bases agree with TRBD1. Germline CDR1 SEHNR, CDR2 FQNEAQ (reference sequence). V lost 1 base, J lost 4 bases, and 4 bases stayed unmatched. CDR3 size: 15 residues.

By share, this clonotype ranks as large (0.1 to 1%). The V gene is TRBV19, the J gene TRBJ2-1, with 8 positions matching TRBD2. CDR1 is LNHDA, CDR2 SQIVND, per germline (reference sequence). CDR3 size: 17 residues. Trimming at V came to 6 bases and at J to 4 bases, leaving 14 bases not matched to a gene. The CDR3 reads CASSHWGVAGTYNEQFF. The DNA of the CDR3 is TGTGCCAGTAGCCACTGGGGGGTAGCGGGAACTTACAATGAGCAGTTCTTC.

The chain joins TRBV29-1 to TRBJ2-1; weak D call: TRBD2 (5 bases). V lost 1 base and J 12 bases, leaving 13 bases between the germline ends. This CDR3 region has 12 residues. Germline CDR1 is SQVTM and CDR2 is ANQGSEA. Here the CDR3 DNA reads TGCAGCGTTGAAGCGGGGTCTCCGGGGCAGTTCTTC. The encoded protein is CSVEAGSPGQFF.

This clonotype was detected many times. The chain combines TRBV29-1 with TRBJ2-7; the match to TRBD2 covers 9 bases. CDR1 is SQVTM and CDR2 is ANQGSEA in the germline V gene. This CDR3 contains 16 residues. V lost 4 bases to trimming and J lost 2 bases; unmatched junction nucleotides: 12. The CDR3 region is CSVAGARLAETYEQYF. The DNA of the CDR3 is TGCAGCGTTGCGGGGGCCCGACTAGCGGAGACCTACGAGCAGTACTTC.

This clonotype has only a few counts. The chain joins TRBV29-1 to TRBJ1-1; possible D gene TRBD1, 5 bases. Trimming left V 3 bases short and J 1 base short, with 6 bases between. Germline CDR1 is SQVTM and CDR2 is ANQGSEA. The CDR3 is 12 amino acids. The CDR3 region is CSVDRANTEAFF. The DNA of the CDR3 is TGCAGCGTTGACAGGGCGAACACTGAAGCTTTCTTT.

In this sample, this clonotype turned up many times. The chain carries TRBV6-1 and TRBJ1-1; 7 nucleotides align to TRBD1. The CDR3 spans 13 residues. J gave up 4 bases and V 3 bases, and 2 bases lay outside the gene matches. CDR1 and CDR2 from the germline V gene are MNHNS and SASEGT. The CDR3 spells CASSEQGGTEAFF. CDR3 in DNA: TGTGCCAGCAGTGAGCAGGGGGGCACTGAAGCTTTCTTT.

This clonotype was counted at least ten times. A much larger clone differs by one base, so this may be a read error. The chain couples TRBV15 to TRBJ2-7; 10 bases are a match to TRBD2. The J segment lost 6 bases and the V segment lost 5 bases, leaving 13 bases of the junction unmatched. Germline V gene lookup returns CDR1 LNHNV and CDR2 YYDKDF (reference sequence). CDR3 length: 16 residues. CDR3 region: CATSGKREGPGGEQYF. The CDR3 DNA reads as TGTGCCACCAGCGGAAAGCGGGAGGGCCCCGGGGGCGAGCAGTACTTC.

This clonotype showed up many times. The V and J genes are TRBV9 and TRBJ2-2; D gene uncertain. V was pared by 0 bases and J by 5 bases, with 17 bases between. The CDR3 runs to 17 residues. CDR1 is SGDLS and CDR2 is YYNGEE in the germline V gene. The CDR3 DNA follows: TGTGCCAGCAGCGTAGGCCCTTCTAATGTGGAGACCGGGGAGCTGTTTTTT. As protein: CASSVGPSNVETGELFF.

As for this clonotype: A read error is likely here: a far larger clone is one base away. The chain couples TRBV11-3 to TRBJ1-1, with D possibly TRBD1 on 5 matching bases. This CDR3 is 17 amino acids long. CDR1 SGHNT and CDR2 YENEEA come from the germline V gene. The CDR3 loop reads CASSLRVGGERNTGAFF. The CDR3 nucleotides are TGTGCCAGCAGCCTTAGGGTCGGAGGGGAGAGGAACACTGGAGCTTTCTTT.

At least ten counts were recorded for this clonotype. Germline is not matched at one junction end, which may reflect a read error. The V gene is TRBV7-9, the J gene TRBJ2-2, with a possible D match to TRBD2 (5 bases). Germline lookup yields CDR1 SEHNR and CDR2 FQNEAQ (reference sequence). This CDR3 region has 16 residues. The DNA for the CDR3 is TGTGCCTGCAGAGGGCCTTTGACCACGATGGCCGGGGAGCTGTTTTTT. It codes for CACRGPLTTMAGELFF. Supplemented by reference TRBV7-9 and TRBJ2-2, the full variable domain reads DTGVSQNPRHKITKRGQNVTFRCDPISEHNRLYWYRQTLGQGPEFLTYFQNEAQLEKSRLLSDRFSAERPKGSFSTLEIQRTEQGDSAMYLCACRGPLTTMAGELFFGEGSRLTVL.

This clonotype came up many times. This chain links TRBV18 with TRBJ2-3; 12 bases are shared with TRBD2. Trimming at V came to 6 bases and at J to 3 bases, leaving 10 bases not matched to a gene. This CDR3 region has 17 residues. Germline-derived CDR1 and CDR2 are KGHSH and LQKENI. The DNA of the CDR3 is TGTGCCAGCTCCCCGACTAGCGGGAGAGGTGTGACAGATACGCAGTATTTT. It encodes CASSPTSGRGVTDTQYF.

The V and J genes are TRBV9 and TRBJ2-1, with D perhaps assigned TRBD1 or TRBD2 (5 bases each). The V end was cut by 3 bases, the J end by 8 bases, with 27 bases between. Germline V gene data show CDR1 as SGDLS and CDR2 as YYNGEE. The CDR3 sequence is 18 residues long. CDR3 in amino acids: CASSAHPGLADMGHEQFF. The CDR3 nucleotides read TGTGCCAGCAGCGCGCACCCCGGACTGGCGGACATGGGCCATGAGCAGTTCTTC.

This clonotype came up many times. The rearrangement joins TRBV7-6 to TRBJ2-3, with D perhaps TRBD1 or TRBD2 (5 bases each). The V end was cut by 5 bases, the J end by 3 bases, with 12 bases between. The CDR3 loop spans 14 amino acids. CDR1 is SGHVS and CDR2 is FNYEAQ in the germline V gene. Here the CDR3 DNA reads TGTGCCAGCAGCATGGGACCGGGGACAGATACGCAGTATTTT. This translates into CASSMGPGTDTQYF.

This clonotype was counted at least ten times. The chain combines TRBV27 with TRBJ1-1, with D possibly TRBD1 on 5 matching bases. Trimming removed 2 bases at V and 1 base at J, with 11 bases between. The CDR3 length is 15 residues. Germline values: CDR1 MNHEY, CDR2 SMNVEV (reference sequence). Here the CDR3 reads CASSLMGRQNTEAFF. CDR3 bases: TGTGCCAGCAGTTTAATGGGACGGCAGAACACTGAAGCTTTCTTT.

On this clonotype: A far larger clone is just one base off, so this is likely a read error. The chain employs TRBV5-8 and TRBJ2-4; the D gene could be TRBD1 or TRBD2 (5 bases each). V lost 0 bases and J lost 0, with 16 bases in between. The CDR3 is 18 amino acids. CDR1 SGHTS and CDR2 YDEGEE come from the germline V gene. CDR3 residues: CASSLAWGKNRAKNIQYF. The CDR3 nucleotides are TGTGCCAGCAGCTTGGCCTGGGGGAAGAACAGAGCCAAAAACATTCAGTACTTC.

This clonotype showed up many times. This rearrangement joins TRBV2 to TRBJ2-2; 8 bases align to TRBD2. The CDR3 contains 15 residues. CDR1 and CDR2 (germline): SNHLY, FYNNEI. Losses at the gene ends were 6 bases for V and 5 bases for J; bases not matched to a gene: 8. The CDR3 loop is CASRAGLEITGELFF. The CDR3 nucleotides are TGTGCCAGCAGGGCGGGACTAGAAATAACCGGGGAGCTGTTTTTT. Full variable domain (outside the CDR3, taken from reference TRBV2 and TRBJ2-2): EPEVTQTPSHQVTQMGQEVILRCVPISNHLYFYWYRQILGQKVEFLVSFYNNEISEKSEIFDDQFSVERPDGSNFTLKIRSTKLEDSAMYFCASRAGLEITGELFFGEGSRLTVL.

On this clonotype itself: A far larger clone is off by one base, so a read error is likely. DNA of the CDR3: TGTGCCAGCAGAGACAGCCTGGACACTGAAGCTTTCTTT. It is translated as CASRDSLDTEAFF. The J gene is TRBJ1-1, the V gene TRBV12-3 or TRBV12-4; D perhaps matches TRBD1 (5 bases). This CDR3 comprises 13 residues. V shed 6 bases and J shed 3 bases, with 11 bases lying between them.

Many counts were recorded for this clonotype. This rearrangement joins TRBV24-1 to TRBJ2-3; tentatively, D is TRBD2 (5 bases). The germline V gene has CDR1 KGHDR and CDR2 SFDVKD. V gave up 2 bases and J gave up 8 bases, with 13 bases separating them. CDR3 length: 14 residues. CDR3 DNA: TGTGCCACCAGTGATTCCTACGGACTGGGTACGCAGTATTTT. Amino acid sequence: CATSDSYGLGTQYF.

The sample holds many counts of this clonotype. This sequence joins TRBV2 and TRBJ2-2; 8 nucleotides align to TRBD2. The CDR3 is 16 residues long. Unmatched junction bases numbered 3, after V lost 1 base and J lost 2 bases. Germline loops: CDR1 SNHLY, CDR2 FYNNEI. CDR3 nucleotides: TGTGCCAGCAGTGAAGATAGCGGGAAAAACACCGGGGAGCTGTTTTTT. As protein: CASSEDSGKNTGELFF.

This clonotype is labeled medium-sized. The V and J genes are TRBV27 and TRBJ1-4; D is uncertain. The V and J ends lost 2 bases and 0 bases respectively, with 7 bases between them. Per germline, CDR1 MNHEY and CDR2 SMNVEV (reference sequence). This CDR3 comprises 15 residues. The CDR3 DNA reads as TGTGCCAGCAGTTTAAGACCCTCAACTAATGAAAAACTGTTTTTT. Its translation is CASSLRPSTNEKLFF. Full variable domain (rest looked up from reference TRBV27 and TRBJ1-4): EAQVTQNPRYLITVTGKKLTVTCSQNMNHEYMSWYRQDPGLGLRQIYYSMNVEVTDKGDVPEGYKVSRKEKRNFPLILESPSPNQTSLYFCASSLRPSTNEKLFFGSGTQLSVL.

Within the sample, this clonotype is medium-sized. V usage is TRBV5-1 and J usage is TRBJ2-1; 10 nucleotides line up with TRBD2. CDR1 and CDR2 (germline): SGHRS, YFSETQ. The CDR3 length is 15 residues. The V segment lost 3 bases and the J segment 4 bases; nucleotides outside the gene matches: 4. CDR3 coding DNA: TGCGCCAGCAGCTCCGGGACTAGCGCGTACAATGAGCAGTTCTTC. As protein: CASSSGTSAYNEQFF. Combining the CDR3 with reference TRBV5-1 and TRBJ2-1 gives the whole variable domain KAGVTQTPRYLIKTRGQQVTLSCSPISGHRSVSWYQQTPGQGLQFLFEYFSETQRNKGNFPGRFSGRQFSNSRSEMNVSTLELGDSALYLCASSSGTSAYNEQFFGPGTRLTVL.